One sample yielded the 8 T cell receptor beta chains listed below, sequenced in a study of T cell repertoires in cytomegalovirus infection. TCRdb used MiXCR to reprocess the reads, holding one entry per CDR3 protein. In the table there are under 150,000 distinct CDR3 sequences, about 30% of which are singletons. Antigens for these TCRs are unknown. Sequenced here: CD8+ T cells from cultured PBMCs, sampled from culture after CMV antigen stimulation. The receptors were gathered from a human donor in good health (CMV status not recorded). Some clones in this sample may be carry-over from other donors' samples.

This chain links TRBV7-6 with TRBJ1-2; a possible D gene is TRBD1 (5 bases). The V end lost 5 bases, the J end lost 8 bases, and 24 bases lay between the germline ends. Germline V gene sequence: CDR1 SGHVS, CDR2 FNYEAQ. The length of the CDR3 is 16 residues. CDR3 DNA sequence: TGTGCCAGCAGCCCGGGGGAGGCACAGAGGCGTACCGGCTACACCTTC. It yields the protein CASSPGEAQRRTGYTF.

A few counts support this clonotype. This chain uses TRBV7-6 with TRBJ1-1; TRBD1 might be the D (6 bases). The CDR3 sequence is 12 residues long. In germline, CDR1 is SGHVS, CDR2 FNYEAQ. V was clipped by 1 base and J by 10 bases, with 10 bases between them. The CDR3 spells CASSLGGAGAFF. CDR3 sequence (DNA): TGTGCCAGCAGCTTAGGGGGGGCAGGAGCTTTCTTT.

The rearrangement joins TRBV12-3 or TRBV12-4 to TRBJ2-5; TRBD2 matches 8 bases. There are 16 residues in the CDR3. V was clipped by 3 bases and J by 0 bases; unmatched bases: 6. The CDR3 nucleotides read TGTGCCAGCAGTTTTAGAGCGGGGGCCTACCAAGAGACCCAGTACTTC. It encodes CASSFRAGAYQETQYF.

V gene TRBV19 combines with J gene TRBJ1-1, with a weak D call TRBD1 (6 bases). From germline, CDR1 is LNHDA and CDR2 SQIVND (reference sequence). The V end was cut by 2 bases, the J end by 0 bases, with 13 bases between. This CDR3 is built from 16 residues. The CDR3 here is CASSIRLGQLNTEAFF. CDR3 DNA sequence: TGTGCCAGTAGTATACGGCTGGGACAACTGAACACTGAAGCTTTCTTT.

The genes are TRBV5-4 and TRBJ2-3; perhaps TRBD1 as D (6 bases). The CDR3 is made up of 16 amino acids. Germline CDR1 is SGHNT and CDR2 is YYREEE (reference sequence). The V end lost 4 bases, the J end lost 4 bases, and 19 bases lay between the germline ends. As DNA, the CDR3 is TGTGCCAGCAGCGCACCTGACAGGCTAAATGCAGATACGCAGTATTTT. This translates into CASSAPDRLNADTQYF.

The CDR3 protein is CASSLDPSGGFTDTQYF. CDR3 DNA sequence: TGTGCCAGCAGCTTAGATCCTAGCGGGGGGTTCACAGATACGCAGTATTTT. The chain has TRBV7-2 and TRBJ2-3, with 11 nucleotides matching TRBD2. CDR3 size: 17 residues. Trimming removed 1 base from V and 2 bases from J; junction bases left unmatched: 5. CDR1 is SGHTA, CDR2 FQGNSA, per germline.

This clonotype was seen only a few times. The rearrangement links TRBV23-1 to TRBJ1-6; 7 bases match TRBD1. TRBV23-1 is an ORF, with its function uncertain. V lost 11 bases, J lost 0 bases, and 7 bases stayed unmatched. The CDR3 is 15 residues long. CDR3 region: CARPQGSSYNSPLHF. CDR3 in DNA: TGCGCCCGACCACAGGGGAGCTCCTATAATTCACCCCTCCACTTT.

V gene TRBV7-8 combines with J gene TRBJ1-6, with D perhaps TRBD1 (5 bases). The V end was cut by 4 bases, the J end by 2 bases, with 12 bases between. CDR1 is SGHVS and CDR2 is FQNEAQ in the germline V gene. The CDR3 has 16 amino acids. The CDR3 region has the DNA TGTGCCAGCAGCTCAGCCGGGACTGCCTATAATTCACCCCTCCACTTT. Translating it yields CASSSAGTAYNSPLHF.